This T cell receptor beta chain is from a study of T cell changes during pregnancy in multiple sclerosis. Method: immunoSEQ multiplex PCR; TCRdb's copy keeps in-frame clones and lacks some. This table holds 50,000 to 75,000 clones, 91% found once. This CDR3 contains 14 residues. Looked up from germline, CDR1 is SGHVS and CDR2 is FNYEAQ. V lost 5 bases and J lost 4, with 11 bases in between. The chain is built from TRBV7-6 and TRBJ2-2; TRBD1 is a possible D gene (5 bases). The TCR was taken from a female donor in good health, enrolled as a control in a pregnancy study. The sequenced sample was peripheral blood, obtained in the third trimester of pregnancy. The CDR3 loop is CASSPDSFTGELFF. DNA for the CDR3: TGTGCCAGCAGCCCTGACAGTTTCACCGGGGAGCTGTTTTTT.